The 4 T cell receptor beta chains in this list originate from one sample, sequenced in a study of beta chain features in type 1 diabetes. The study's findings and limits: For Type 1 diabetes patients, all four CD4+ subsets carried TCRB CDR3s that were moderately but significantly shorter.

Isolated RNA was reverse transcribed in full, so expressed TCRB transcripts were sequenced. The repertoire was sequenced with immunoSEQ multiplex PCR; TCRdb's copy has only in-frame clones and lacks some. The top ten hold 0.02% to 0.025% of the sample, which has about 740,000 clones, 13% seen once. The antigens of these receptors remain unknown. The sample was naive CD4+ T cells from blood. Receptors originate from a man aged 18 to 35 with type 1 diabetes.

The sample holds a few counts of this clone. This chain connects TRBV29-1 to TRBJ2-2; a possible D gene is TRBD1 (5 bases). V was pared by 7 bases and J by 2 bases, with 14 bases between. The CDR3 is 14 amino acids. Germline-derived CDR1 and CDR2 are SQVTM and ANQGSEA. CDR3 in amino acids: CSAVGDRNTGELFF. The CDR3 DNA is TGCAGCGCTGTCGGTGACAGAAACACCGGGGAGCTGTTTTTT.

This clone was counted between two and nine times. This chain links TRBV2 with TRBJ1-6; D not certain. V lost 0 bases and J 3 bases, leaving 6 bases between the germline ends. Germline CDR1 reads SNHLY; CDR2 reads FYNNEI. The CDR3 covers 15 residues. This CDR3 reads CASSEASGYNSPLHF. As DNA, the CDR3 is TGTGCCAGCAGTGAAGCCAGCGGCTATAATTCACCCCTCCACTTT.

This chain joins TRBV20-1 and TRBJ2-7, with 7 bases fitting TRBD1. V shed 5 bases and J 3 bases; nucleotides not matched to a gene: 1. Germline V gene data show CDR1 as DFQATT and CDR2 as SNEGSKA (reference sequence). CDR3 length equals 11 residues. CDR3 sequence: CSAWDSYEQYF. The CDR3 DNA sequence: TGCAGTGCTTGGGACAGCTACGAGCAGTACTTC.

The rearrangement uses TRBV6-5 and TRBJ2-7, with D possibly being TRBD1 or TRBD2 (5 bases each). Looked up from germline, CDR1 is MNHEY and CDR2 is SVGAGI. V was shortened by 0 bases and J by 0 bases, with 9 bases between the two germline ends. This CDR3 contains 15 residues. The CDR3 region has the DNA TGTGCCAGCAGTTACTCTTGGGGGTTCTCCTACGAGCAGTACTTC. Encoded protein: CASSYSWGFSYEQYF.